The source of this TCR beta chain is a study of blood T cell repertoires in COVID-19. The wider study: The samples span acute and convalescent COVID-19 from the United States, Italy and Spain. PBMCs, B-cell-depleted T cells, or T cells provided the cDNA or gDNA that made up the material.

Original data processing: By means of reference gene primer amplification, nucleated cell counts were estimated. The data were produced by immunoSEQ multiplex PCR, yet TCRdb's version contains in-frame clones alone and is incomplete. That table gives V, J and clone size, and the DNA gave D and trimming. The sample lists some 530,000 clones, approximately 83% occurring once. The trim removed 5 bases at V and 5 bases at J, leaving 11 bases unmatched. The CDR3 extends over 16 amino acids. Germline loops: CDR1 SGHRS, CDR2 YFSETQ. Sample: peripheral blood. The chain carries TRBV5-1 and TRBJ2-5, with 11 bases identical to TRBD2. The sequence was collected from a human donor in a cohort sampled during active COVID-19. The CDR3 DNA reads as TGCGCCAGCAGGCCCGGGACTAGCGGTCCGACGGAGACCCAGTACTTC. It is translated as CASRPGTSGPTETQYF.